Shown below are 22 T cell receptor beta chains from a single sample sequenced in a study of cytomegalovirus exposure and HLA in healthy donors. With 60 Vbeta and 13 Jbeta primers, the PCR was carried out. Profiled with immunoSEQ multiplex PCR; TCRdb holds only in-frame clones, not every one. This table holds approximately 76,000 clones, 70% to 80% found once. The sample taken for sequencing was PBMCs. The receptors derive from a man aged 25-40 years in good health and CMV-seronegative.

This clone was counted only a few times. The chain joins TRBV6-6 to TRBJ1-4; no reliable D call. The CDR3 spans 15 residues. The V end lost 5 bases, the J end lost 7 bases, and 17 bases lay between the germline ends. Germline lookup yields CDR1 MNHNY and CDR2 SVGAGI (reference sequence). The CDR3 nucleotides read TGTGCCAGCAGTCTCCCCGTAGGGAGAGGTGAAAAACTGTTTTTT. It specifies CASSLPVGRGEKLFF.

This chain uses TRBV6-1 with TRBJ1-5, with D unclear. The V gene lost 5 bases and the J gene lost 4 bases, with 9 bases spanning the gap. The length of the CDR3 is 13 residues. In germline, CDR1 is MNHNS, CDR2 SASEGT. The CDR3 bases are TGTGCCAGCAGTCGACAACAAAATCAGCCCCAGCATTTT. Amino acid sequence: CASSRQQNQPQHF.

This clone has more than one count but fewer than ten. The rearrangement uses TRBV27 and TRBJ2-2; the match to TRBD1 covers 7 bases. This CDR3 contains 15 residues. CDR1 MNHEY and CDR2 SMNVEV come from the germline V gene (reference sequence). V was pared by 3 bases and J by 7 bases, with 8 bases of the junction left unmatched. The CDR3 sequence: CASSFSTGEIGELFF. The DNA for the CDR3 is TGTGCCAGCAGTTTTAGTACAGGGGAGATCGGGGAGCTGTTTTTT.

J is TRBJ2-5 and V is TRBV4-2, with a weak D call TRBD1 (6 bases). Per germline, CDR1 LGHNA and CDR2 YNFKEQ. This CDR3 comprises 12 residues. The germline V and J ends were trimmed by 6 bases and 5 bases, with 10 bases remaining between them. The CDR3 sequence: CASRQGRETQYF. The CDR3 coding sequence is TGTGCCAGCAGACAGGGTAGGGAGACCCAGTACTTC.

The chain employs TRBV5-1 and TRBJ2-2, with a weak D call TRBD2 (8 bases). The V end lost 1 base, the J end lost 4 bases, and 17 bases lay between the germline ends. CDR3 length: 17 amino acids. Germline V gene data show CDR1 as SGHRS and CDR2 as YFSETQ. CDR3 DNA sequence: TGCGCCAGCAGCTTGCGTAGCGGGACAGCGACCACCGGGGAGCTGTTTTTT. Its protein is CASSLRSGTATTGELFF.

V and J are TRBV5-4 and TRBJ2-7; 8 bases line up with TRBD1. The CDR3 extends over 13 amino acids. The V gene's germline CDR1 is SGHNT and CDR2 YYREEE (reference sequence). V shed 7 bases, J shed 0 bases, and the junction held 3 bases outside the gene matches. This chain's CDR3 is CASSTGGSYEQYF. The CDR3 DNA sequence: TGTGCCAGCTCAACAGGGGGCTCCTACGAGCAGTACTTC.

Comments on this clone: At one boundary the junction diverges from the germline segment, which might be a read error. The V call is TRBV7-9, the J call TRBJ2-5; D is unclear. Germline V CDR1 and CDR2: SEHNR, FQNEAQ (reference sequence). The CDR3 is 12 residues long. The CDR3 region is CSSSLDERTQYF. In DNA, the CDR3 is TGTTCCAGCAGCTTAGACGAGCGGACCCAGTACTTC.

The chain couples TRBV10-2 to TRBJ2-3, with a possible D match to TRBD1 (5 bases). The CDR3 has 11 residues. The germline V gene encodes CDR1 WSHSY and CDR2 SAAADI. This CDR3 is CASGATDTQYF. The CDR3 DNA reads as TGCGCGTCTGGGGCCACAGATACGCAGTATTTT.

The chain has TRBV5-1 and TRBJ2-2, with 9 bases aligning to TRBD1. V shed 3 bases, J shed 7 bases, and the junction held 4 bases outside the gene matches. The length of the CDR3 is 14 residues. CDR1 is SGHRS, CDR2 YFSETQ, per germline. The chain's CDR3 is CASSYRGPDGELFF. DNA for the CDR3: TGCGCCAGCAGCTACAGGGGGCCAGACGGGGAGCTGTTTTTT. Full variable domain (remainder filled in from reference TRBV5-1 and TRBJ2-2): KAGVTQTPRYLIKTRGQQVTLSCSPISGHRSVSWYQQTPGQGLQFLFEYFSETQRNKGNFPGRFSGRQFSNSRSEMNVSTLELGDSALYLCASSYRGPDGELFFGEGSRLTVL.

The CDR3 sequence: CASSPLEGRISEKLFF. The CDR3 DNA is TGTGCCAGCTCACCCTTGGAGGGCAGGATAAGTGAAAAACTGTTTTTT. V usage is TRBV18 and J usage is TRBJ1-4; no clear D. Germline values: CDR1 KGHSH, CDR2 LQKENI. Trimming pared 3 bases from V and 7 bases from J, leaving 18 bases between. The CDR3 totals 16 residues.

CDR3 sequence (DNA): TGTGCCAGCTCACCCAAGGCAGGGTTCTACGAGCAGTACTTC. It yields the protein CASSPKAGFYEQYF. V is TRBV18 and J is TRBJ2-5; D possibly corresponds to TRBD1 (5 bases). The closer fit of TRBJ2-7 to the DNA end suggests the J call may be wrong. There are 14 residues in the CDR3. The V gene's germline CDR1 is KGHSH and CDR2 LQKENI.

This chain joins TRBV29-1 and TRBJ1-3; TRBD1 aligns across 8 bases. The CDR3 is 14 residues long. Germline V gene data show CDR1 as SQVTM and CDR2 as ANQGSEA. J lost 2 bases, V lost 5 bases, and 5 bases had no gene match. This CDR3 reads CSVRTGSTGNTIYF. The CDR3 nucleotides read TGCAGCGTTAGGACAGGGTCGACTGGAAACACCATATATTTT.

V is TRBV7-8 and J is TRBJ1-3, with D maybe TRBD1 (5 bases). Germline loops: CDR1 SGHVS, CDR2 FQNEAQ. Trimming shortened V by 7 bases and J by 0 bases, and 13 bases separated the two germline ends. The CDR3 has 15 residues. The CDR3 nucleotides are TGTGCCAGCACCATGGACATAATCTCTGGAAACACCATATATTTT. It translates to CASTMDIISGNTIYF.

J is TRBJ2-3 and V is TRBV9, with 14 bases identical to TRBD2. V was clipped by 4 bases and J by 5 bases; unmatched bases: 3. Germline V CDR1 and CDR2: SGDLS, YYNGEE. This CDR3 comprises 15 residues. The CDR3, as DNA: TGTGCCAGCAGCTCAGGGACTAGCGGGAGAGATACGCAGTATTTT. This encodes CASSSGTSGRDTQYF.

V is TRBV30 and J is TRBJ2-2; TRBD2 might be the D (5 bases). Germline V gives CDR1 GTSNPN, CDR2 SVGIG (reference sequence). The V gene lost 2 bases and the J gene lost 2 bases, with 9 bases spanning the gap. The CDR3 is 14 residues long. Here the CDR3 reads CAWSTGLNTGELFF. The DNA for the CDR3 is TGTGCCTGGAGTACTGGACTTAACACCGGGGAGCTGTTTTTT.

J is TRBJ2-7 and V is TRBV7-2; possibly TRBD2 for D (6 bases). The germline V gene has CDR1 SGHTA and CDR2 FQGNSA. CDR3 length: 15 amino acids. The ends were cut back, 7 bases at V and 2 bases at J, with 18 bases in the middle. The CDR3 nucleotides read TGTGCCAGCAATGAGGGAGGCGCGATCGCCTACGAGCAGTACTTC. Protein sequence: CASNEGGAIAYEQYF.

This chain uses TRBV19 with TRBJ1-5, with TRBD1 matching 9 bases. The CDR3 consists of 14 residues. Germline CDR1 reads LNHDA; CDR2 reads SQIVND (reference sequence). Losses at the gene ends were 9 bases for V and 1 base for J; bases not matched to a gene: 4. CDR3 nucleotides: TGTGCCAGCCCGGACAGGGGAAGCAATCAGCCCCAGCATTTT. Protein: CASPDRGSNQPQHF.

V usage is TRBV30 and J usage is TRBJ1-1; D is ambiguous. CDR3 length: 13 amino acids. Germline V gene data show CDR1 as GTSNPN and CDR2 as SVGIG (reference sequence). V was shortened by 7 bases and J by 0 bases, with 12 bases between the two germline ends. This CDR3 is CALQTDMNTEAFF. In DNA form, the CDR3 reads TGTGCCTTACAAACAGACATGAACACTGAAGCTTTCTTT.

The chain has TRBV11-2 and TRBJ1-1; TRBD1 matches 10 bases. The V and J ends lost 7 bases and 4 bases, in that order; junction bases with no gene match: 12. The CDR3 covers 16 residues. CDR1 is SGHAT, CDR2 FQNNGV, per germline. In DNA form, the CDR3 reads TGTGCCAGCACCCTAACGGGACAGGGGATAGTCACTGAAGCTTTCTTT. Its protein product is CASTLTGQGIVTEAFF.

J is TRBJ1-5 and V is TRBV19; D is perhaps TRBD1 (5 bases). The CDR3 runs 14 residues. CDR1 and CDR2 (germline): LNHDA, SQIVND (reference sequence). With 4 bases removed from V and 4 bases from J, the gap between germline ends came to 11 bases. The CDR3 region has the DNA TGTGCCAGTAGTACGCCGGGACTTAATCAGCCCCAGCATTTT. Protein: CASSTPGLNQPQHF.

J is TRBJ1-2 and V is TRBV7-9; D is ambiguous. The CDR3 has 15 residues. Trimming took off 4 bases at V and 5 bases at J, with 17 bases between the two ends. Germline loops: CDR1 SEHNR, CDR2 FQNEAQ (reference sequence). CDR3 DNA: TGTGCCAGCAGCTCCGACCAGGCTGCGGGATATGGCTACACCTTC. Its protein is CASSSDQAAGYGYTF.

This clone was seen just once. The chain has TRBV5-4 and TRBJ1-2; D unclear. From germline, CDR1 is SGHNT and CDR2 YYREEE (reference sequence). V was cut by 2 bases and J by 0 bases, with 8 bases left in between. The CDR3 is 14 residues long. The CDR3 reads CASSLTATNYGYTF. As DNA, the CDR3 is TGTGCCAGCAGCTTAACAGCAACTAACTATGGCTACACCTTC.